Listed below are T cell receptor beta chains from one sample, sequenced in a study of cytomegalovirus exposure and HLA in healthy donors. Sequencing was performed with immunoSEQ multiplex PCR; in TCRdb, only in-frame clones are kept and a portion is missing. The data contain some 130,000 clones, approximately 60% of them singletons. Specimen: PBMCs. The receptors were sampled from a human donor in good health. Each CDR3 is given with its conserved first and last residue. D genes are given only for firm matches. Size is omitted from some rows. Given values are once, few, many or a class for expanded clones.

>TRBJ2-2|NA|TRBV9|NA
TGTGCCAGCAGCGTAGGAGGGAGTGGCACCGGGGAGCTGTTTTTT
CASSVGGSGTGELFF
>TRBJ2-3|NA|TRBV10-3|NA
TGTGCCGGGCGACAGGCCCGGGGAGATACGCAGTATTTT
CAGRQARGDTQYF
>TRBJ2-5|NA|TRBV2|NA
TGTGCCAGCACTACCTCTTTCCAAGAGACCCAGTACTTC
CASTTSFQETQYF
>TRBJ2-7|NA|TRBV19|once
TGTGCCAGTAGTCCCTCTAGGGGAACCTACGAGCAGTACTTC
CASSPSRGTYEQYF
>TRBJ2-2|TRBD1|TRBV5-1|NA
TGCGCCAGCAGCCGAACCGGACAGGGATTGAACACCGGGGAGCTGTTTTTT
CASSRTGQGLNTGELFF
>TRBJ1-2|TRBD1|TRBV2|once
TGTGCCAGCAGTAGAGACAGGGTTCGTGGCTACACCTTC
CASSRDRVRGYTF
>TRBJ2-7|NA|TRBV6-6|NA
TGTGCCAGCACCTACCGGGGGGCGGAAGAGCAGTACTTC
CASTYRGAEEQYF
>TRBJ1-2|TRBD1|TRBV4-1|few
TGCGCCAGCAGCCCGACAGGGGAGCATGGCTACACCTTC
CASSPTGEHGYTF
>TRBJ2-1|TRBD2|TRBV19|NA
TGTGCCAGTAGCGCTAGCGGGTACTCCTACAATGAGCAGTTCTTC
CASSASGYSYNEQFF
>TRBJ2-1|NA|TRBV6-1|NA
TGTGCCAGCAGTGAACGCGACCCGAGGGTCGGCAATGAGCAGTTCTTC
CASSERDPRVGNEQFF
>TRBJ2-3|NA|TRBV5-1|NA
TGCGCCAGCAGCTTGAAGAGGGCGAGGACAGATACGCAGTATTTT
CASSLKRARTDTQYF
>TRBJ2-7|TRBD1|TRBV29-1|NA
TGCAGCGCCAGAAGACAGGGTTACGAGCAGTACTTC
CSARRQGYEQYF
>TRBJ2-2|TRBD2|TRBV9|NA
TGTGCCAGCAGCGTCATCCCCCTAGCGGGAGGGAACACCGGGGAGCTGTTTTTT
CASSVIPLAGGNTGELFF
>TRBJ2-1|NA|TRBV5-1|NA
TGCGCCAGCAGCCCGGGGTGGGGGCAGGGGAATGAGCAGTTCTTC
CASSPGWGQGNEQFF
>TRBJ1-5|NA|TRBV28|NA
TGTGCCAGCAGCCGATCGGGGGGGAATCAGCCCCAGCATTTT
CASSRSGGNQPQHF
>TRBJ1-4|NA|TRBV28|NA
TGTGCCAGCAGTTTATCGGGGGGGCGCGAAAAACTGTTTTTT
CASSLSGGREKLFF
>TRBJ1-1|NA|TRBV6-1|NA
TGTGCCAGCAGGGCTAGGACAGAGAACACTGAAGCTTTCTTT
CASRARTENTEAFF
>TRBJ1-6|NA|TRBV19|NA
TGTGCCACCTCGCGGGGCCGCGCCTATAATTCACCCCTCCACTTT
CATSRGRAYNSPLHF
>TRBJ1-4|TRBD1|TRBV27|NA
TGTGCCAGCAGTTTCCCTGACAGGGGCGTAAATGAAAAACTGTTTTTT
CASSFPDRGVNEKLFF